This T cell receptor (beta chain) was captured by sequencing in a study of cytomegalovirus exposure and HLA in healthy donors. General observations from the study: Earlier findings revealed that most TCR beta V segments proved productive either about 87% or about 30% of the time.

On this clone: Its antigen remains unidentified.

The PCR ran on 60 Vbeta and 13 Jbeta primers. Using immunoSEQ multiplex PCR, the repertoire was profiled, and TCRdb retains in-frame clones only, with some absent. The top ten hold roughly 2.5% of the sample, which has about 200,000 clones, around four fifths seen once. The V gene's germline CDR1 is MNHEY and CDR2 SVGAGI. V was pared by 2 bases and J by 9 bases, with 7 bases of the junction left unmatched. This CDR3 contains 14 residues. Sequenced sample: PBMCs. This chain uses TRBV6-5 with TRBJ2-1; TRBD2 matches 7 bases. The source of this sequence is a woman in her thirties or forties in good health and CMV-seronegative. The CDR3 region is CASSYGAGVGEQFF. CDR3 bases: TGTGCCAGCAGTTACGGGGCGGGAGTTGGTGAGCAGTTCTTC.